This T cell receptor (beta chain) emerged from a study of blood T cell repertoires in COVID-19. In the authors' methods: Reference gene primer amplification in the assay estimated nucleated cell counts. Using immunoSEQ multiplex PCR, the repertoire was profiled, and TCRdb retains in-frame clones only, with some absent. The V and J calls and clone size come from that table; D and trimming were worked out from the DNA. The sample contains about 150,000 clones, roughly 83% of which appear only once. The TCR originated in a woman aged 55-69 years with acute or convalescent COVID-19. The material sequenced was peripheral blood.

CDR3: CASSLYGYNSPLHF. The DNA of the CDR3 is TGTGCCAGCAGTTTATACGGCTATAATTCACCCCTCCACTTT. The chain uses TRBV27 and TRBJ1-6; D is ambiguous. The CDR3 runs to 14 residues. Per germline, CDR1 MNHEY and CDR2 SMNVEV (reference sequence). The V end was cut by 1 base, the J end by 3 bases, with 4 bases between.